This TCR beta chain is from a study of blood T cell repertoires in COVID-19. About the study: Sites in the United States, Italy and Spain provided acute and convalescent COVID-19 samples.

The CDR3 length is 14 residues. Germline V gives CDR1 SGHTA, CDR2 FQGNSA. V lost 5 bases and J 7 bases, leaving 14 bases between the germline ends. Enrolment of Seattle patients took place during active infection, and they were followed longitudinally. How the authors handled the data: It was from reference gene primer amplification that nucleated cell counts were estimated. Clones were sequenced by immunoSEQ multiplex PCR, and TCRdb holds only the in-frame ones, with some missing. The V and J calls and the clone size are those of that table, but D and trimming were determined from the DNA. The sample consists of 200,000 or so clones, about 88% of them appearing once.

The source material was peripheral blood. The chain links TRBV7-2 to TRBJ1-4; the D gene is possibly TRBD1 (6 bases). This TCR was recovered from a man in his fifties with COVID-19, enrolled during active disease. Here the CDR3 DNA reads TGTGCCAGCAGCCCGGGGGGGCCCCTTGAAAAACTGTTTTTT. This gives the protein CASSPGGPLEKLFF.